These T cell receptor beta chains were read from a single sample in a study of cytomegalovirus exposure and HLA in healthy donors. Sequenced by immunoSEQ multiplex PCR; TCRdb stores in-frame clones only, minus some. This sample has about 190,000 clones; roughly 79% occur once, and the top ten carry around 1.6%. The sample comprised PBMCs. Receptor source: a woman between 18 and 30 years old in good health and CMV-seronegative. CDR3s include the opening cysteine and the closing phenylalanine or tryptophan. A D gene is named only where the DNA matches it firmly. Size tells how often a clone was seen (once, few, many) or the class of an expanded clone, and some rows leave it out.

J gene	clone size	CDR3 length	V gene	D gene	CDR3 DNA	CDR3 protein
TRBJ1-5	once	16	TRBV19	NA	TGTGCCAGTAGTATTAGCGCAGGGACAAACAATCAGCCCCAGCATTTT	CASSISAGTNNQPQHF
TRBJ1-2	NA	15	TRBV9	TRBD1	TGTGCCAGCAGCGGAAACAGGGGGCGACTTACCGGCTACACCTTC	CASSGNRGRLTGYTF
TRBJ1-1	NA	14	TRBV28	NA	TGTGCCAGCAACCAAGGACCCGGGGGTTCTGAAGCTTTCTTT	CASNQGPGGSEAFF
TRBJ1-3	once	14	TRBV5-1	NA	TGCGCCAGCAGAAATCCGAGTACTGGAAACACCATATATTTT	CASRNPSTGNTIYF
TRBJ1-2	NA	14	TRBV5-6	NA	TGTGCCAGCAGATCTGGACAGCCGCAAGTGGGCTACACCTTC	CASRSGQPQVGYTF
TRBJ1-1	NA	11	TRBV7-9	NA	TGTGCCAGCAGCTCCCGGGAGGAAGCTTTCTTT	CASSSREEAFF
TRBJ2-7	NA	17	TRBV7-2	NA	TGTGCCAGCAGCCCCGGAGTTAAAGGCGGAAAAGGCTACGAGCAGTACTTC	CASSPGVKGGKGYEQYF
TRBJ2-3	NA	15	TRBV2	TRBD2	TGTGCCAGCAGCCCTAGCGGGGGACGTTTCGATACGCAGTATTTT	CASSPSGGRFDTQYF
TRBJ2-7	NA	14	TRBV28	NA	TGTGCCAGCAGCTCCCTTGCGGGCCACTACGAGCAGTACTTC	CASSSLAGHYEQYF
TRBJ1-2	NA	14	TRBV28	NA	TGTGCCAGCAGTTTAATTTCAAAAAACTATGGCTACACCTTC	CASSLISKNYGYTF
TRBJ2-7	NA	18	TRBV6-1	TRBD1	TGTGCCAGCAGTGAACTCGGCGGACAGGGGGCTTCCCCCTACGAGCAGTACTTC	CASSELGGQGASPYEQYF
TRBJ1-4	NA	14	TRBV9	TRBD1	TGTGCCAGCAGCCCCTCGGACAGGGGTGAAAAACTGTTTTTT	CASSPSDRGEKLFF
TRBJ1-1	once	16	TRBV19	NA	TGTGCCAGTAGTATAACAGGTGATAACATGAACACTGAAGCTTTCTTT	CASSITGDNMNTEAFF
TRBJ1-1	NA	15	TRBV18	NA	TGTGCCAGCTCAGCTGTGGTGCCGGGTAACACTGAAGCTTTCTTT	CASSAVVPGNTEAFF
TRBJ1-1	NA	15	TRBV18	TRBD1	TGTGCCAGCTCATTCGGGACAGAGGGGGACACTGAAGCTTTCTTT	CASSFGTEGDTEAFF
TRBJ2-3	NA	15	TRBV6-5	TRBD2	TGTGCCAGCAGCTTCCCGGGGACGGGGGGGGATACGCAGTATTTT	CASSFPGTGGDTQYF
TRBJ2-1	NA	15	TRBV5-6	NA	TGTGCCAGCAGCTTCCCGGGAGCTCGGTACAATGAGCAGTTCTTC	CASSFPGARYNEQFF
TRBJ2-5	NA	16	TRBV15	TRBD2	TGTGCCACCAGCAGAGATCGGGTCGGGGGGGCCTCGGTCCAGTACTTC	CATSRDRVGGASVQYF
TRBJ2-3	NA	15	TRBV19	NA	TGTGCCAGTAGTATAGCCAAAGCAAGCGGAGATACGCAGTATTTT	CASSIAKASGDTQYF
TRBJ1-5	once	14	TRBV19	NA	TGTGCCAGTAGCCTAACCGATAGCAATCAGCCCCAGCATTTT	CASSLTDSNQPQHF
TRBJ2-7	NA	18	TRBV15	TRBD2	TGTGCCACCAGCAGAACAACTAGCGGGAGCGCCGCGTCCTACGAGCAGTACTTC	CATSRTTSGSAASYEQYF
TRBJ2-7	NA	20	TRBV15	NA	TGTGCCACCAGCAGAGCAAGTTTAGGGAATAGCGGATCCTCCTCCTACGAGCAGTACTTC	CATSRASLGNSGSSSYEQYF
TRBJ2-7	NA	14	TRBV5-1	TRBD1	TGCGCCAGCAGCTTGACAGGGGGTTTCTACGAGCAGTACTTC	CASSLTGGFYEQYF
TRBJ2-5	NA	13	TRBV7-2	NA	TGTGCCAGCAGCACCAGGGTTCAAGAGACCCAGTACTTC	CASSTRVQETQYF
TRBJ1-5	NA	15	TRBV19	NA	TGTGCCAGTACCCCGGGACAATATAGCAATCAGCCCCAGCATTTT	CASTPGQYSNQPQHF
TRBJ2-5	NA	14	TRBV29-1	NA	TGCAGCGTTGAAGATAGGAGAAGACAAGAGACCCAGTACTTC	CSVEDRRRQETQYF